This is a list of T cell receptor beta chains from one sample in a study of Graves' ophthalmopathy and Graves' hyperthyroidism. TCRdb reanalysed the multiplex PCR reads using MiXCR and keeps one entry per CDR3 protein. The table lists about 550,000 distinct CDR3 sequences, about two fifths of them singletons, with around 4.6% in the top ten. Sequencing used peripheral blood or thyroid tissue (not recorded which). Receptors originate from an adult man with Graves' hyperthyroidism. Both conserved end residues are part of each CDR3.

j_call: TRBJ1-5; v_call: TRBV7-9; cdr3_aa: CASSLRTGGGNQPQHF
j_call: TRBJ1-5; v_call: TRBV29-1; cdr3_aa: CSVSQGGKPQHF
j_call: TRBJ1-2; v_call: TRBV29-1; cdr3_aa: CSVESRDYGYTF
j_call: TRBJ2-5; v_call: TRBV10-3; cdr3_aa: CATSEEKERETQYF
j_call: TRBJ2-5; v_call: TRBV29-1; cdr3_aa: CSVVPDYRKEAQYF
j_call: TRBJ2-3; v_call: TRBV20-1; cdr3_aa: CSATTGLEDTQYF
j_call: TRBJ2-5; v_call: TRBV10-3; cdr3_aa: CAISTQGGPGETQYF
j_call: TRBJ1-2; v_call: TRBV20-1; cdr3_aa: CSAETADRGSGYTF
j_call: TRBJ1-5; v_call: TRBV19; cdr3_aa: CASKSGGAGVSNQPQHF
j_call: TRBJ1-1; v_call: TRBV20-1; cdr3_aa: CSISGVGGNTEAFF
j_call: TRBJ1-2; v_call: TRBV19; cdr3_aa: CASSIRDKLEGYTF
j_call: TRBJ1-2; v_call: TRBV20-1; cdr3_aa: CSARYGHRGNDGYTF
j_call: TRBJ1-6; v_call: TRBV2; cdr3_aa: CASSEGPGWADNSPLHF
j_call: TRBJ1-2; v_call: TRBV27; cdr3_aa: CASSSNRRGVSRGYTF
j_call: TRBJ2-3; v_call: TRBV20-1; cdr3_aa: CSARTGLAFSTDTQYF